This entry lists 5 T cell receptor beta chains sequenced from one sample in a study of regulatory T cells in long-lasting Graves disease. Construction of TCR beta libraries relied on iRepertoire HTBI primers and on Arm-PCR targeting CDR3 regions. TCRdb recomputed calls from the multiplex PCR reads with MiXCR, one row per CDR3 protein. The table lists under 800,000 distinct CDR3 sequences, roughly 15% of them singletons. Stated time point: newly diagnosed GD, antithyroid drugs for less than 3 months. TCR sequences were obtained from RNA taken from PBMCs. These data were also filed under a second study, of T cells in Graves' hyperthyroidism and ophthalmopathy.

The material was peripheral blood mononuclear cells (PBMCs), obtained at new diagnosis, from a patient treated with antithyroid drugs. All receptors derive from a woman in her 30s with Graves disease.

The rearrangement joins TRBV12-3 or TRBV12-4 to TRBJ2-1, with TRBD2 matching over 11 bases. This CDR3 has 18 amino acids. Germline trimming cut 7 bases from V and 0 bases from J; bases unmatched to any gene: 11. The CDR3 protein is CASTIGLAGRSSYNEQFF. DNA of the CDR3: TGTGCCAGCACCATAGGACTAGCGGGCCGGAGCTCCTACAATGAGCAGTTCTTC.

In its sample, this clonotype was seen many times. The chain is built from TRBV3-1 and TRBJ2-1; D is unresolved. Trimming took off 3 bases at V and 9 bases at J, with 12 bases between the two ends. This CDR3 comprises 13 residues. Germline lookup yields CDR1 LGHDT and CDR2 YNNKEL (reference sequence). CDR3 sequence (DNA): TGTGCCAGCAGCCACCCCACGGTTCTTGAGCAGTTCTTC. Protein: CASSHPTVLEQFF.

The J gene is TRBJ2-3, the V gene TRBV7-2; no reliable D call. In germline, CDR1 is SGHTA, CDR2 FQGNSA. The V end was cut by 1 base, the J end by 2 bases, with 10 bases between. CDR3 length: 15 amino acids. CDR3 in amino acids: CASSLGAGPTDTQYF. The DNA for the CDR3 is TGTGCCAGCAGCTTAGGGGCAGGCCCCACAGATACGCAGTATTTT.

J is TRBJ2-3 and V is TRBV5-1; TRBD1 agrees at 10 bases. The germline V gene has CDR1 SGHRS and CDR2 YFSETQ. There are 15 residues in the CDR3. The V gene end was trimmed by 3 bases and the J gene end by 4 bases; junction bases not matched to a gene: 5. CDR3 nucleotide sequence: TGCGCCAGCAGCTACGGGACAGGGGTGGCAGATACGCAGTATTTT. This translates into CASSYGTGVADTQYF.

This clonotype has more than one count but fewer than ten. The rearrangement uses TRBV18 and TRBJ2-1; D is undetermined. CDR3 length: 11 amino acids. V lost 6 bases and J 8 bases, leaving 8 bases between the germline ends. The germline V gene encodes CDR1 KGHSH and CDR2 LQKENI. The DNA of the CDR3 is TGTGCCAGCTCCAATAAAGATGAGCAGTTCTTC. It yields the protein CASSNKDEQFF.